This T cell receptor beta chain was sequenced for a study of blood T cells in healthy people across ages. Study-wide results and caveats: Naive and antigen-experienced cells could not be conclusively compared, given unsorted PBMCs.

Using a J-beta primer mix together with a sample-barcoded 5' primer, a second PCR was run for about 6 to 11 cycles. Samples each returned at least 3 million CDR3-containing paired-end reads. MiXCR was run by TCRdb on the 5' RACE reads, yielding one entry per CDR3 protein. The sample shows hundreds of thousands of distinct CDR3 sequences, roughly three fifths of them seen only once. This clonotype was counted between two and nine times. The antigen remains undetermined. Donors were healthy Caucasian individuals from Russia aged about 6 to 95. PBMCs numbering at least 7 million were isolated per sample. V lost 7 bases, J lost 1 base, and 12 bases lay in between. Germline V gives CDR1 SEHNR, CDR2 FQNEAQ (reference sequence). This CDR3 has 14 residues.

Sequenced: blood. This sequence joins TRBV7-9 and TRBJ2-3; D unresolved. The receptor's source is a man in his forties in good health. CDR3 sequence (DNA): TGTGCCAGCAAGCCGTTAGGCGGCACAGATACGCAGTATTTT. Its protein is CASKPLGGTDTQYF.